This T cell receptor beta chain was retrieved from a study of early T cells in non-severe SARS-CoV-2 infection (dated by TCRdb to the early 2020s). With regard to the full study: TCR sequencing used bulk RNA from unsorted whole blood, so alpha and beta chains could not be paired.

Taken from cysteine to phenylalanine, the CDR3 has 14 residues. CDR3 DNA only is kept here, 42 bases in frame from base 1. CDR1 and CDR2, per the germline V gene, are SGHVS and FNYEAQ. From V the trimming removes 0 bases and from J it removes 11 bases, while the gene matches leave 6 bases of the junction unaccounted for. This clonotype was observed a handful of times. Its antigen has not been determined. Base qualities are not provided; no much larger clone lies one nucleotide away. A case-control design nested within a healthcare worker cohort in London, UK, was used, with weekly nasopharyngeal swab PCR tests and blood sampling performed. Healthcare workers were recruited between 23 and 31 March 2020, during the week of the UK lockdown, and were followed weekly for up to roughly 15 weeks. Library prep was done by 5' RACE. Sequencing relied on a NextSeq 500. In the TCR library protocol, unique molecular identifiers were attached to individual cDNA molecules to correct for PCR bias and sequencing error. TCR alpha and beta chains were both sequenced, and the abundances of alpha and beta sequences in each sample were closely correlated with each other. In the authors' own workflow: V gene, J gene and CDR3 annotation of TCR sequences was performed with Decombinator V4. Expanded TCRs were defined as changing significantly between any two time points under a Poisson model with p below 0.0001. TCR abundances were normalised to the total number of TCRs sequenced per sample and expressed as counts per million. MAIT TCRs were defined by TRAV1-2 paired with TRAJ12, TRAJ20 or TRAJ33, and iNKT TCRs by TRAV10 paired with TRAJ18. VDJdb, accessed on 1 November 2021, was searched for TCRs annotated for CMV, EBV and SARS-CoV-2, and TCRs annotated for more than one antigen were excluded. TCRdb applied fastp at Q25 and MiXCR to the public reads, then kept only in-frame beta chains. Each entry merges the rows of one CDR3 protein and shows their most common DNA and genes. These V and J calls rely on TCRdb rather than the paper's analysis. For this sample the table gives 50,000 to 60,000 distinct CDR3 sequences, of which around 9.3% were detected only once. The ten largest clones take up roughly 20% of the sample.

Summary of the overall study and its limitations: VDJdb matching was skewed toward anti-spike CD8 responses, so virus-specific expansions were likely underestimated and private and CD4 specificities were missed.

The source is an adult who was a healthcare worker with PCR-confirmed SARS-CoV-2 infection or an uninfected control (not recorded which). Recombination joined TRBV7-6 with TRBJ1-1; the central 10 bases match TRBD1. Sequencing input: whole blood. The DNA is TGTGCCAGCAGCTTAGCGGAGGGGACAGGGGTTGCTTTCTTT. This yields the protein CASSLAEGTGVAFF.